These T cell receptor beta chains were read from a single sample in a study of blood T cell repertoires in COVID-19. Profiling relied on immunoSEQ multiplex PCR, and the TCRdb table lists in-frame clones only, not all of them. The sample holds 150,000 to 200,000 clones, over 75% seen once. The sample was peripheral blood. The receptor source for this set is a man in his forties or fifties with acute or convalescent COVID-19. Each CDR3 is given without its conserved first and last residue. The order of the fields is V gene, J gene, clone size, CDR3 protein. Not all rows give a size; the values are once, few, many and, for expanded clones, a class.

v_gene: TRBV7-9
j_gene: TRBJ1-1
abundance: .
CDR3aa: ATRRTNEAF

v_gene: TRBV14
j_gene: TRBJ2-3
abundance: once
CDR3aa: ASSLRDRFRTDTQY

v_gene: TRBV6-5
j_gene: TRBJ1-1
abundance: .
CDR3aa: ASRSRGHYETEAF

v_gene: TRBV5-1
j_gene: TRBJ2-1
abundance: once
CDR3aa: ASSLGGWTGALRSYNEQF

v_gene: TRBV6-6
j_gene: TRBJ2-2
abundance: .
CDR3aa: ASSRTGTSGVPTGELF

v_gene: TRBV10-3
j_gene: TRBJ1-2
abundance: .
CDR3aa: AISESALDQGGYT

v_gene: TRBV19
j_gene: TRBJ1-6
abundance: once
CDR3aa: ASSGTVNSPLH

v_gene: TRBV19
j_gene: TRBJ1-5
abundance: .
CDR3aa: ASSILGGNQPQH

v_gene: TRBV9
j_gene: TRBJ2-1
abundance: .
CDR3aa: ASSVAGGPYNEQF

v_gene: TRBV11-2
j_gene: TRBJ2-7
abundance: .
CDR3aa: ASSVRTSGSEQY

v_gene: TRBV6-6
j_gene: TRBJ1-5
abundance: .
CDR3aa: ASSYIQGQPQH

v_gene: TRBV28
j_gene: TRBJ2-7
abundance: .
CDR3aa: ASSPPPGSEQY

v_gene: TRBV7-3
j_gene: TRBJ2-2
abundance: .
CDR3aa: ASSFRQGKGTGELF

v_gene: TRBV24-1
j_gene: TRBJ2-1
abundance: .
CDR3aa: ATTGVYNEQF

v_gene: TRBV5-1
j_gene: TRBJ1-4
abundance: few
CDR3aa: ASSLAQYNEKLF

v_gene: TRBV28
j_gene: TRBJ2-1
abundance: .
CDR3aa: ASRSGVIEQF

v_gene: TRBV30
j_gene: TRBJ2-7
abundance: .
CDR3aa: AWNKLAGPSSYEQY

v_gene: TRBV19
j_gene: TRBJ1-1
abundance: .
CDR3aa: ASSPVQKRNTEAF

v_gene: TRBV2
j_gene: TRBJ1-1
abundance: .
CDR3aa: ASRRDMDTEAF

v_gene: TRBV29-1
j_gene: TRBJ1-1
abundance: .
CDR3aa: SGRQGGAGFFTEAF

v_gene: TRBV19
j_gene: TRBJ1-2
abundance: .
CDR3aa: ASSIAPGDGYT

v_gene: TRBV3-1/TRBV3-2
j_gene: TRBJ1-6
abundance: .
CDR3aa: ASRGGYYNSPLH

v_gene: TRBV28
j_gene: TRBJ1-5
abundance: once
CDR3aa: ASYISNQPQH

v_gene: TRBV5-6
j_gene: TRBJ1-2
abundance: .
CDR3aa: ASSPDRGSGYT

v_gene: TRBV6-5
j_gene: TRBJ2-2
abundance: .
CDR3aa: ASSYSWTGDTGELF

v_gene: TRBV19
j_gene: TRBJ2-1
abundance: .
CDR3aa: ASSIAGQGAYNEQF

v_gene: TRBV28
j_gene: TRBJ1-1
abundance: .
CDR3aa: ASSSTLNTEAF

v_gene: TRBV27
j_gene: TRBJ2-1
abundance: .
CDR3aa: ASSLPPGLAGNNEQF

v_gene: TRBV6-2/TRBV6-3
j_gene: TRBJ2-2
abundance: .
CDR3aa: ASSPDTGELF

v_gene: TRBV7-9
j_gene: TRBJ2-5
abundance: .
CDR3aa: ASSARAGVETQY

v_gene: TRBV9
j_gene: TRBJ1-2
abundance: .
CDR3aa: ASSTRDSQAIGYT

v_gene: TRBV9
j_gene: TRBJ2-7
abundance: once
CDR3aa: ASSVLAGTLASEQY

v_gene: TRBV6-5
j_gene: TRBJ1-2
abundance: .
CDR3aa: ASSYRNRNGYT

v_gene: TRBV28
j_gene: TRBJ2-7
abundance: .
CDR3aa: ASSFLAGGPYEQY

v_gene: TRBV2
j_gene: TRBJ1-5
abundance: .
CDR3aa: ASKGRAGNQPQH

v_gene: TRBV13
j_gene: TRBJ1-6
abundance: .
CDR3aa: ASSTQGASYNSPLH

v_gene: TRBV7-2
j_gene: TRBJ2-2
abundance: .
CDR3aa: ASSPSRGNTGELF

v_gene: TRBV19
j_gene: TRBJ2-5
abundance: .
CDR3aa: ASSIGSGGWETQY

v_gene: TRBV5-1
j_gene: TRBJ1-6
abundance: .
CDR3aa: ASSSSDRGYNSPLH

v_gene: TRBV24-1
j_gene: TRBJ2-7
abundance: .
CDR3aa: ATSEPGGSEQY

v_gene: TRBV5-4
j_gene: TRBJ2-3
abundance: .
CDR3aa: ASSKKLAGGSTDTQY

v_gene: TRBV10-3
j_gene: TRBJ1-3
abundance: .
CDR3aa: AISESGGYGNTIY

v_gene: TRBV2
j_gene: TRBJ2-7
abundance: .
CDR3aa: ASSISPYEQY

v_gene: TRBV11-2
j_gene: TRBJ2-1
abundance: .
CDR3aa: ASSKIRQSNEQF

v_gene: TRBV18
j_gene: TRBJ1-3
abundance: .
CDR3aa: ASSPSSSSGNTIY

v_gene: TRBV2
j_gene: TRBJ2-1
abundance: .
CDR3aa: ASRAGTSGDNEQF

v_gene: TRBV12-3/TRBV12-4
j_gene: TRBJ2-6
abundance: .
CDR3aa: ASSSSGANVLT

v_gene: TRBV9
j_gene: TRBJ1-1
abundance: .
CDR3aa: ASSIVQGGTEAF

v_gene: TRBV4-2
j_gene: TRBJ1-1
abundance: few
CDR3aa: ASSQDFGRALNTEAF

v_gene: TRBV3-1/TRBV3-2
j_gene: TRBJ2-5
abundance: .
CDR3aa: ASSQAGTSGRGTQY

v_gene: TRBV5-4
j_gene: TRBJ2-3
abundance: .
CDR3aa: ASRRHSGRDRTDTQY

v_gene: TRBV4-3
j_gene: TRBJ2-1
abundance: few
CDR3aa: ASSQPSGGINEQF

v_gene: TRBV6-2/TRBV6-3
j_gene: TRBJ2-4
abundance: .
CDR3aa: ASSLALAGGPGDIQY

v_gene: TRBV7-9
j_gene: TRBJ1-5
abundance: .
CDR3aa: ASSEGGVNNQPQH

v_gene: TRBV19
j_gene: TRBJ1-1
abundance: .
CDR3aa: ASSIRQGTEAF

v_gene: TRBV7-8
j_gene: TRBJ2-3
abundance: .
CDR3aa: ASSPTGDTQY

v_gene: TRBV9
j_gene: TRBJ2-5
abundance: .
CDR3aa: ASSRLSGATQETQY